Below are 17 T cell receptor beta chains sequenced from a single sample in a study of OX40 agonist ivuxolimab in advanced cancers. Sequencing used immunoSEQ multiplex PCR; TCRdb keeps in-frame clones, though not all of them. The data contain roughly 76,000 clones, approximately 83% of them singletons. The sample was CD4+ or CD8+ T cells sorted from blood, taken in a trial of the OX40 agonist ivuxolimab. The receptors come from an adult with an advanced solid tumor such as melanoma, head and neck, liver or kidney cancer.

This clone showed up just once. The chain employs TRBV10-3 and TRBJ1-1; D call uncertain. V was cut by 2 bases and J by 1 base, with 5 bases left in between. The CDR3 totals 13 residues. From germline, CDR1 is ENHRY and CDR2 SYGVKD. The CDR3 sequence is CAISEVGNTEAFF. The CDR3 region has the DNA TGTGCCATCAGTGAGGTGGGGAACACTGAAGCTTTCTTT.

As to this clone: One end of the junction varies from germline; a read error may be responsible. The rearrangement joins TRBV9 to TRBJ1-3; D gene ambiguous. This CDR3 comprises 16 residues. The germline CDR1 and CDR2 sequences are SGDLS and YYNGEE. CDR3 coding DNA: TGTGCCAGCGGCGTAACTGCGGATTTTCGGATGCACACCATATATTTT. Translation gives CASGVTADFRMHTIYF.

This chain connects TRBV5-3 to TRBJ2-2; D remains unclear. TRBV5-3 is an ORF; its function is uncertain. V gave up 5 bases and J gave up 4 bases, with 12 bases separating them. The CDR3 length is 14 residues. CDR3: CARSTQSGTGELFF. CDR3 DNA sequence: TGTGCCAGAAGTACCCAGTCGGGCACCGGGGAGCTGTTTTTT.

This chain connects TRBV19 to TRBJ2-1, with TRBD2 matching 9 bases. The CDR3 is made up of 15 amino acids. J was trimmed by 4 bases and V by 5 bases; bases with no gene match: 6. Germline CDR1 is LNHDA and CDR2 is SQIVND (reference sequence). The CDR3 is CASSPGTSTYNEQFF. Written as DNA, the CDR3 is TGTGCCAGTAGTCCCGGGACTAGCACTTACAATGAGCAGTTCTTC.

This rearrangement joins TRBV12-5 to TRBJ2-3; 10 nucleotides align to TRBD1. The CDR3 is 16 residues long. J was trimmed by 5 bases and V by 0 bases; bases with no gene match: 5. Germline CDR1 reads LGHNT; CDR2 reads FRNRAP. In nucleotides, the CDR3 is TGTGCTAGTGGTTTGGTAATTGGGGACAGGGGAGATACGCAGTATTTT. It codes for CASGLVIGDRGDTQYF.

The rearrangement joins TRBV5-1 to TRBJ1-3, with TRBD1 matching over 8 bases. V was clipped by 4 bases and J by 1 base; unmatched bases: 4. This CDR3 contains 15 residues. CDR1 is SGHRS and CDR2 is YFSETQ in the germline V gene. The CDR3 spells CASSPRGQSGNTIYF. The CDR3 DNA follows: TGCGCCAGCAGCCCCAGGGGGCAATCTGGAAACACCATATATTTT.

CDR3 amino acids: CASSLKGGEQFF. CDR3 sequence (DNA): TGTGCCAGCAGTTTAAAGGGGGGGGAGCAGTTCTTC. The rearrangement joins TRBV27 to TRBJ2-1, with D tentatively TRBD2 (7 bases). The CDR3 contains 12 residues. The V and J ends lost 2 bases and 10 bases respectively, with 9 bases between them. Germline V CDR1 and CDR2: MNHEY, SMNVEV (reference sequence).

This chain joins TRBV6-1 and TRBJ1-4, with D unresolved. This CDR3 comprises 14 residues. The V and J ends lost 2 bases and 16 bases respectively, with 20 bases between them. CDR1 is MNHNS and CDR2 is SASEGT in the germline V gene. CDR3 sequence reads: CASSERAAGKFAFF. In nucleotides, the CDR3 is TGTGCCAGCAGTGAAAGGGCAGCCGGAAAGTTCGCGTTTTTT.

The chain joins TRBV19 to TRBJ2-5, with D maybe TRBD1 (6 bases). The CDR3 totals 14 residues. Germline CDR1 reads LNHDA; CDR2 reads SQIVND (reference sequence). V shed 6 bases and J shed 0 bases, with 11 bases lying between them. CDR3 DNA sequence: TGTGCCAGTAGCCTCGGGACAAACCAAGAGACCCAGTACTTC. This gives the protein CASSLGTNQETQYF.

V usage is TRBV19 and J usage is TRBJ2-6; TRBD1 matches at 7 bases. Trimming at V came to 3 bases and at J to 0 bases, leaving 8 bases not matched to a gene. This CDR3 region has 18 residues. CDR1 is LNHDA and CDR2 is SQIVND in the germline V gene (reference sequence). CDR3 sequence reads: CASSIRTGDSSGANVLTF. The CDR3 DNA follows: TGTGCCAGTAGTATCCGGACAGGAGACAGCTCTGGGGCCAACGTCCTGACTTTC. The variable domain in full, with the rest retrieved from reference TRBV19 and TRBJ2-6, is DGGITQSPKYLFRKEGQNVTLSCEQNLNHDAMYWYRQDPGQGLRLIYYSQIVNDFQKGDIAEGYSVSREKKESFPLTVTSAQKNPTAFYLCASSIRTGDSSGANVLTFGAGSRLTVL.

The rearrangement uses TRBV7-2 and TRBJ2-5; possibly TRBD2 for D (5 bases). This CDR3 contains 14 residues. Per the germline V gene, CDR1 is SGHTA and CDR2 is FQGNSA. V lost 3 bases, J lost 5 bases, and 13 bases lay in between. Written as DNA, the CDR3 is TGTGCCAGCAGCTTCGGGGAGCGGAGGGAGACCCAGTACTTC. This gives the protein CASSFGERRETQYF.

The chain carries TRBV5-6 and TRBJ1-2; no clear D gene. V lost 1 base and J lost 4, with 11 bases in between. Per the germline V gene, CDR1 is SGHDT and CDR2 is YYEEEE. This CDR3 spans 14 amino acids. DNA for the CDR3: TGTGCCAGCAGCTTGCAGCGGTCTCCCTATGGCTACACCTTC. Translated: CASSLQRSPYGYTF.

This clone was seen many times. CDR3 sequence (DNA): TGCGCCAGCAGCTTAACAGAGAACACTGAAGCTTTCTTT. Its protein is CASSLTENTEAFF. This chain links TRBV5-1 with TRBJ1-1; D uncertain. V shed 2 bases and J shed 1 base, with 6 bases lying between them. CDR3 length: 13 residues. Germline CDR1 is SGHRS and CDR2 is YFSETQ.

CDR3 amino acids: CSARTGRGTEAFF. The CDR3 nucleotides read TGCAGCGCCAGGACAGGGCGGGGTACTGAAGCTTTCTTT. This chain connects TRBV29-1 to TRBJ1-1; 8 nucleotides line up with TRBD1. The CDR3 covers 13 residues. Germline values: CDR1 SQVTM, CDR2 ANQGSEA. V lost 7 bases to trimming and J lost 5 bases; unmatched junction nucleotides: 9.

The rearrangement uses TRBV7-8 and TRBJ2-5; D perhaps matches TRBD1 (5 bases). The J call could be wrong; TRBJ2-7 is a better fit for the DNA end. This CDR3 is 12 amino acids long. Germline CDR1 and CDR2: SGHVS and FQNEAQ. The CDR3 DNA reads as TGTGCCAGCGAAGACAGAGCCTACGAGCAGTACTTC. It translates to CASEDRAYEQYF.

The chain links TRBV9 to TRBJ2-5; TRBD1 agrees at 9 bases. V dropped 4 bases and J dropped 4; count of bases not matched to a gene: 14. Germline V gives CDR1 SGDLS, CDR2 YYNGEE. This CDR3 region has 17 residues. The DNA for the CDR3 is TGTGCCAGCAGCCCCTCCTCCCCGGGACAGGGCAGAGAGACCCAGTACTTC. Its protein is CASSPSSPGQGRETQYF.

The chain employs TRBV6-6 and TRBJ2-7; TRBD1 matches 9 bases. This CDR3 contains 13 residues. Germline V CDR1 and CDR2: MNHNY, SVGAGI (reference sequence). V shed 6 bases and J 3 bases; nucleotides not matched to a gene: 3. The CDR3 nucleotides read TGTGCCAGCAGGATGGGACAGGGCTACGAGCAGTACTTC. Translation: CASRMGQGYEQYF.